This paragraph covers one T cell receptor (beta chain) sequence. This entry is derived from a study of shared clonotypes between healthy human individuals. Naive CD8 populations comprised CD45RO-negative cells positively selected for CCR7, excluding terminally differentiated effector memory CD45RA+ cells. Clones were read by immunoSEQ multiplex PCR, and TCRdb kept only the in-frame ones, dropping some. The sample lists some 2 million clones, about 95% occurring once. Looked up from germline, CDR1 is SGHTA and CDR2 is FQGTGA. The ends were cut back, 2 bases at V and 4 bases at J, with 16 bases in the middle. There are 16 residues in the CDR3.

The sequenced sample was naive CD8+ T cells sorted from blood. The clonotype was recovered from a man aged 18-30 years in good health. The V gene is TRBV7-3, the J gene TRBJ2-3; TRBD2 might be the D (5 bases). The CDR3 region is CASSLHETTQPDTQYF. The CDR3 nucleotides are TGTGCCAGCAGCTTACACGAGACTACTCAACCAGATACGCAGTATTTT. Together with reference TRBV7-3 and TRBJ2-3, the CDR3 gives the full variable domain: GAGVSQTPSNKVTEKGKYVELRCDPISGHTALYWYRQSLGQGPEFLIYFQGTGAADDSGLPNDRFFAVRPEGSVSTLKIQRTERGDSAVYLCASSLHETTQPDTQYFGPGTRLTVL.